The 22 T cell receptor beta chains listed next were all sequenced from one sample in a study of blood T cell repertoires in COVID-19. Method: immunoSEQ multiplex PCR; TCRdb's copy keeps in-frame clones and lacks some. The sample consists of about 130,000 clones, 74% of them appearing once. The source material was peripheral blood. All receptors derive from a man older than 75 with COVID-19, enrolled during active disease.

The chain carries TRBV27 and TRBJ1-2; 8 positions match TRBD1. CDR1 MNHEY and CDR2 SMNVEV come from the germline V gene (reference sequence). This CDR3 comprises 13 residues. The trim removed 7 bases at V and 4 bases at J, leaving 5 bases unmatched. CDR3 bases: TGTGCCAGCACCGGGGACAGGAGCTATGGCTACACCTTC. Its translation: CASTGDRSYGYTF.

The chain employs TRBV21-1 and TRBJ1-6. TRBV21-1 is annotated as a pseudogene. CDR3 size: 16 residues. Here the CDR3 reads CASSKARARSNSPLHF. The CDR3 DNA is TGTGCCAGCAGCAAAGCGAGGGCTCGGAGTAATTCACCCCTCCACTTT.

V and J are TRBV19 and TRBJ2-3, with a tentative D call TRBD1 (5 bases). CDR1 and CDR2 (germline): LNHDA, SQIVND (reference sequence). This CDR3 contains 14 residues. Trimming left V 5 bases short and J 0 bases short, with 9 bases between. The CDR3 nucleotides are TGTGCCAGTAGTTTCAGGGTTAGCACAGATACGCAGTATTTT. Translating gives CASSFRVSTDTQYF.

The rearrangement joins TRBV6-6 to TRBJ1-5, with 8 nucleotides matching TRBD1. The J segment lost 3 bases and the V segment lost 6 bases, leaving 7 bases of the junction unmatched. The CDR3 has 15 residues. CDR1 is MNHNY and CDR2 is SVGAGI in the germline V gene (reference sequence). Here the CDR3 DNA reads TGTGCCAGCAGCGGACAGGGTCGTTACAATCAGCCCCAGCATTTT. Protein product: CASSGQGRYNQPQHF.

CDR3 sequence reads: CASSLGGLATGELFF. CDR3 nucleotides: TGCGCCAGCAGCTTGGGAGGACTAGCTACCGGGGAGCTGTTTTTT. The chain employs TRBV5-1 and TRBJ2-2; 8 bases align to TRBD2. This CDR3 is built from 15 residues. Looked up from germline, CDR1 is SGHRS and CDR2 is YFSETQ. The ends lost 0 bases at V and 5 bases at J; junction bases unmatched: 3. Supplemented by reference TRBV5-1 and TRBJ2-2, the full variable domain reads KAGVTQTPRYLIKTRGQQVTLSCSPISGHRSVSWYQQTPGQGLQFLFEYFSETQRNKGNFPGRFSGRQFSNSRSEMNVSTLELGDSALYLCASSLGGLATGELFFGEGSRLTVL.

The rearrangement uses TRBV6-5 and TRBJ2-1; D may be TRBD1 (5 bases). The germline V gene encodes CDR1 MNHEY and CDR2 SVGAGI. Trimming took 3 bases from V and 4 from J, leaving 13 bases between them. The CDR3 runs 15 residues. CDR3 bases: TGTGCCAGCAGTTATTTGGACACCTCTTACAATGAGCAGTTCTTC. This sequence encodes CASSYLDTSYNEQFF.

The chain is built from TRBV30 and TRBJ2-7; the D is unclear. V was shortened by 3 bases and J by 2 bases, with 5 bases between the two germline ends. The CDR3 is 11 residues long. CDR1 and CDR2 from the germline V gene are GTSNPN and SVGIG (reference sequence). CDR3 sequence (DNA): TGTGCCTGGAGGCAGGCCTACGAGCAGTACTTC. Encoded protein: CAWRQAYEQYF.

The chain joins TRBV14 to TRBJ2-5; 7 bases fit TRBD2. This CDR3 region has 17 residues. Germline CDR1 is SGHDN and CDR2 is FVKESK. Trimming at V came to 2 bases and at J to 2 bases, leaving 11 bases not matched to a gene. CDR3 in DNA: TGTGCCAGCAGCCAACCTATAGGGAGGGTTGGGCAAGAGACCCAGTACTTC. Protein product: CASSQPIGRVGQETQYF. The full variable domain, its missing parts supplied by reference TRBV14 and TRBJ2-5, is EAGVTQFPSHSVIEKGQTVTLRCDPISGHDNLYWYRRVMGKEIKFLLHFVKESKQDESGMPNNRFLAERTGGTYSTLKVQPAELEDSGVYFCASSQPIGRVGQETQYFGPGTRLLVL.

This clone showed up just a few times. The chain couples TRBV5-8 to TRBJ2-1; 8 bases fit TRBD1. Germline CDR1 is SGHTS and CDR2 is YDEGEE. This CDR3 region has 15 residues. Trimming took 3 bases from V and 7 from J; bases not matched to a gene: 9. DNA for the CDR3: TGTGCCAGCAGCTCCTGGCAGGGGGCGGTGAATGAGCAGTTCTTC. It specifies CASSSWQGAVNEQFF.

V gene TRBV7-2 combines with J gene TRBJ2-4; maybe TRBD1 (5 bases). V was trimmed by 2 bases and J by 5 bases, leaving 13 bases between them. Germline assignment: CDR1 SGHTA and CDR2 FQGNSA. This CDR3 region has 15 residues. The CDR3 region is CASSLSWGRENIQYF. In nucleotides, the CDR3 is TGTGCCAGCAGCTTAAGTTGGGGCCGGGAAAACATTCAGTACTTC.

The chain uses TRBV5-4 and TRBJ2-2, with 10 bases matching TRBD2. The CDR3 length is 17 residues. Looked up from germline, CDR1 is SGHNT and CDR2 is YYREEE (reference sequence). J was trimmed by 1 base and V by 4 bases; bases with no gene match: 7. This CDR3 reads CASSPSGTSVNTGELFF. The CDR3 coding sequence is TGTGCCAGCAGCCCCTCCGGGACTAGCGTGAACACCGGGGAGCTGTTTTTT. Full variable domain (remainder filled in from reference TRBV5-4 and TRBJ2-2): ETGVTQSPTHLIKTRGQQVTLRCSSQSGHNTVSWYQQALGQGPQFIFQYYREEENGRGNFPPRFSGLQFPNYSSELNVNALELDDSALYLCASSPSGTSVNTGELFFGEGSRLTVL.

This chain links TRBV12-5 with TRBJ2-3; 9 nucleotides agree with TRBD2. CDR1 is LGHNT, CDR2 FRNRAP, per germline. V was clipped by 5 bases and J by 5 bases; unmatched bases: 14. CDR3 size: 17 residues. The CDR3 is CASGPPRLAGFEDTQYF. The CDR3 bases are TGTGCTAGTGGTCCCCCCAGGCTAGCGGGATTTGAAGATACGCAGTATTTT.

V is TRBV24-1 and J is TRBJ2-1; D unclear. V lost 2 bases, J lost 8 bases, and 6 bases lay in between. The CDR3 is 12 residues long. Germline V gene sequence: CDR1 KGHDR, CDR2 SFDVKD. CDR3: CATSDYRHEQFF. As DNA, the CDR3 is TGTGCCACCAGTGATTACAGACATGAGCAGTTCTTC.

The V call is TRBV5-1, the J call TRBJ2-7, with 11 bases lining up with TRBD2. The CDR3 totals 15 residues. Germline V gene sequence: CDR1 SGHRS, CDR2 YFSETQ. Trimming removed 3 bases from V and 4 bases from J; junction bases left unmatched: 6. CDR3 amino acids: CASSYTSGSMYEQYF. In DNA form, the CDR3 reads TGCGCCAGCAGCTATACTAGCGGGAGTATGTACGAGCAGTACTTC.

CDR3 residues: CASSQGGASREKLFF. The CDR3 region has the DNA TGTGCCAGCAGCCAGGGGGGGGCCTCGAGGGAAAAACTGTTTTTT. V is TRBV4-2 and J is TRBJ1-4; TRBD1 is a possible D gene (6 bases). The germline gives CDR1 LGHNA, CDR2 YNFKEQ. The V end was cut by 3 bases, the J end by 8 bases, with 16 bases between. The CDR3 runs 15 residues.

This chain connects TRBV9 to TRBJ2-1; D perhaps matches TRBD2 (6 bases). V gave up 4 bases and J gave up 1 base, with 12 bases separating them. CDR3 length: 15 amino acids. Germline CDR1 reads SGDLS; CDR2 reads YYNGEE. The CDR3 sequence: CASSPRDSSYNEQFF. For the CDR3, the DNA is TGTGCCAGCAGCCCCCGGGACTCGTCCTACAATGAGCAGTTCTTC.

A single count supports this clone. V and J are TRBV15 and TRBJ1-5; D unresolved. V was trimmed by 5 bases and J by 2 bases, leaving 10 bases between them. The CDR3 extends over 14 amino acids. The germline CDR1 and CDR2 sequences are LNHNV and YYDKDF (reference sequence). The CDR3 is CATSVRLGNQPQHF. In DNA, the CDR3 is TGTGCCACCAGCGTTAGATTGGGCAATCAGCCCCAGCATTTT.

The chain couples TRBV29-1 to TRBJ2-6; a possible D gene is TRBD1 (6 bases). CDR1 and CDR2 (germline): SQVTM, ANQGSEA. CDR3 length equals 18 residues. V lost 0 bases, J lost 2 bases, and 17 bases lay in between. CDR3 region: CSVEDKNRDYPGANVLTF. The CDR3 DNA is TGCAGCGTTGAAGACAAAAACAGGGATTACCCTGGGGCCAACGTCCTGACTTTC. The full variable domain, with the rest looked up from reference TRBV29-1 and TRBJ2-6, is SAVISQKPSRDICQRGTSLTIQCQVDSQVTMMFWYRQQPGQSLTLIATANQGSEATYESGFVIDKFPISRPNLTFSTLTVSNMSPEDSSIYLCSVEDKNRDYPGANVLTFGAGSRLTVL.

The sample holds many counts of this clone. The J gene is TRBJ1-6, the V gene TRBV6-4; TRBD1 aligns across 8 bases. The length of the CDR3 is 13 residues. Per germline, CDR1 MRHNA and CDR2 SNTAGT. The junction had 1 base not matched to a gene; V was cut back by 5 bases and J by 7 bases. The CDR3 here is CASSRQGNSPLHF. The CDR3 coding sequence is TGTGCCAGCAGTCGACAGGGGAATTCACCCCTCCACTTT.

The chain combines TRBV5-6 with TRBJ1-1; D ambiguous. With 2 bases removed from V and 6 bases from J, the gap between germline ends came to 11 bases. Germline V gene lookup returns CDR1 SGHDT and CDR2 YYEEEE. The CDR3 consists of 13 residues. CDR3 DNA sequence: TGTGCCAGCAGCTTACCGAGGTCCTCTGAAGCTTTCTTT. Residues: CASSLPRSSEAFF.

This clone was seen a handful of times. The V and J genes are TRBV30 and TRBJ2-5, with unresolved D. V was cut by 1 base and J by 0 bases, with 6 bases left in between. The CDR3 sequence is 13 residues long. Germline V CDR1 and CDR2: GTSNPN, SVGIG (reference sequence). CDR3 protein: CAWSGPDQETQYF. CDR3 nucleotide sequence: TGTGCCTGGAGTGGCCCAGACCAAGAGACCCAGTACTTC.

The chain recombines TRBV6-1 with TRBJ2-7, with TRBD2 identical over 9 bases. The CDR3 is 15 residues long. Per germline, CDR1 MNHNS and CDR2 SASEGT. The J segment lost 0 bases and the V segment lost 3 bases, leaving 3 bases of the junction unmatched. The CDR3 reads CASSDPGLASYEQYF. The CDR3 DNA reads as TGTGCCAGCAGTGACCCGGGACTAGCCTCCTACGAGCAGTACTTC.